This entry lists 17 T cell receptor beta chains sequenced from one sample in a study of cytomegalovirus exposure and HLA in healthy donors. The assay was immunoSEQ multiplex PCR, and TCRdb's table has in-frame clones only and misses some. In the table there are 140,000 to 150,000 clones, roughly 87% of which are singletons. Material for sequencing was PBMCs. These TCRs come from a man aged 18 to 30 in good health and CMV-seropositive.

The V and J genes are TRBV6-5 and TRBJ1-5; no reliable D call. The V and J ends lost 2 bases and 2 bases respectively, with 7 bases between them. CDR3 length: 14 amino acids. The germline V gene encodes CDR1 MNHEY and CDR2 SVGAGI. In nucleotides, the CDR3 is TGTGCCAGCAGTTACGGTCGGGGCAATCAGCCCCAGCATTTT. This sequence encodes CASSYGRGNQPQHF.

The chain has TRBV4-1 and TRBJ1-4, with TRBD1 as a possible D gene (5 bases). This CDR3 has 18 amino acids. The germline CDR1 and CDR2 sequences are MGHRA and YSYEKL. The V gene lost 3 bases and the J gene lost 6 bases, with 23 bases spanning the gap. CDR3 coding DNA: TGCGCCAGCAGCCAGGGGACTCTAGGGTTAAAGTTCGATGAAAAACTGTTTTTT. Residues: CASSQGTLGLKFDEKLFF.

This chain connects TRBV28 to TRBJ1-5; perhaps TRBD1 as D (6 bases). Germline CDR1 reads MDHEN; CDR2 reads SYDVKM. The CDR3 runs 14 residues. V was shortened by 3 bases and J by 3 bases, with 9 bases between the two germline ends. The CDR3 DNA reads TGTGCCAGCAGTTTTGGGGGCCCCAATCAGCCCCAGCATTTT. Translating gives CASSFGGPNQPQHF.

The V and J genes are TRBV6-5 and TRBJ2-3, with D possibly being TRBD2 (6 bases). V gave up 5 bases and J gave up 1 base, with 10 bases separating them. This CDR3 region has 14 residues. CDR1 is MNHEY, CDR2 SVGAGI, per germline. The CDR3 DNA reads TGTGCCAGCAGTCCAGAGCGGGGCACAGATACGCAGTATTTT. Encoded protein: CASSPERGTDTQYF.

The chain is built from TRBV5-1 and TRBJ2-5; 10 bases are shared with TRBD1. Per the germline V gene, CDR1 is SGHRS and CDR2 is YFSETQ. The CDR3 is 15 amino acids. The J segment lost 3 bases and the V segment lost 4 bases, leaving 6 bases of the junction unmatched. In DNA form, the CDR3 reads TGCGCCAGCAGCGCGGGGACAGGGGTAAAAGAGACCCAGTACTTC. It codes for CASSAGTGVKETQYF.

This clone is medium-sized (0.01 to 0.1%). The chain recombines TRBV14 with TRBJ2-3; 15 nucleotides agree with TRBD2. The J segment lost 6 bases and the V segment lost 4 bases, leaving 5 bases of the junction unmatched. Germline V gene sequence: CDR1 SGHDN, CDR2 FVKESK. This CDR3 region has 16 residues. The CDR3 loop reads CASSPRTSGGADTQYF. DNA of the CDR3: TGTGCCAGCAGCCCTCGGACTAGCGGGGGGGCCGATACGCAGTATTTT.

The genes are TRBV9 and TRBJ2-2, with 8 bases matching TRBD2. CDR3 length: 15 amino acids. Unmatched junction bases numbered 6, after V lost 4 bases and J lost 4 bases. The germline gives CDR1 SGDLS, CDR2 YYNGEE. In DNA form, the CDR3 reads TGTGCCAGCAGCACGGGGGGGAGTACCACCGGGGAGCTGTTTTTT. It translates to CASSTGGSTTGELFF. Together with reference TRBV9 and TRBJ2-2, the CDR3 gives the full variable domain: DSGVTQTPKHLITATGQRVTLRCSPRSGDLSVYWYQQSLDQGLQFLIQYYNGEERAKGNILERFSAQQFPDLHSELNLSSLELGDSALYFCASSTGGSTTGELFFGEGSRLTVL.

This chain uses TRBV28 with TRBJ1-1; TRBD1 matches at 7 bases. There are 16 residues in the CDR3. Germline loops: CDR1 MDHEN, CDR2 SYDVKM. Trimming at V came to 6 bases and at J to 0 bases, leaving 10 bases not matched to a gene. CDR3 amino acids: CASRGDSRGMNTEAFF. For the CDR3, the DNA is TGTGCCAGCAGGGGGGACAGTAGAGGGATGAACACTGAAGCTTTCTTT.

This sequence joins TRBV27 and TRBJ1-1, with 7 bases identical to TRBD1. Losses at the gene ends were 9 bases for V and 1 base for J; bases not matched to a gene: 5. Germline V gene sequence: CDR1 MNHEY, CDR2 SMNVEV (reference sequence). CDR3 length equals 13 residues. CDR3 protein: CASRDSQNTEAFF. CDR3 nucleotides: TGTGCCAGTAGGGACAGCCAGAACACTGAAGCTTTCTTT.

The rearrangement joins TRBV6-1 to TRBJ2-3, with 7 positions matching TRBD1. Trimming cost V 6 bases and J 2 bases; bases outside gene matches: 5. The V gene's germline CDR1 is MNHNS and CDR2 SASEGT. The length of the CDR3 is 14 residues. The CDR3 is CASRATGATDTQYF. The DNA for the CDR3 is TGTGCCAGCAGGGCAACAGGGGCCACAGATACGCAGTATTTT.

The V call is TRBV4-1, the J call TRBJ1-2, with a possible D match to TRBD1 (6 bases). This CDR3 region has 19 residues. V lost 1 base and J lost 7, with 28 bases in between. Germline assignment: CDR1 MGHRA and CDR2 YSYEKL. CDR3 nucleotides: TGCGCCAGCAGCCAAGTAGGCTTGGGACAAGGAAAAAACTTCGTTGGCTACACCTTC. This gives the protein CASSQVGLGQGKNFVGYTF.

The chain combines TRBV27 with TRBJ1-5; tentative D call: TRBD1 (5 bases). CDR1 is MNHEY, CDR2 SMNVEV, per germline (reference sequence). V lost 3 bases and J lost 5, with 14 bases in between. There are 15 residues in the CDR3. The DNA for the CDR3 is TGTGCCAGCAGTTTCTCCGACAGTCTTGATCAGCCCCAGCATTTT. Protein sequence: CASSFSDSLDQPQHF.

The chain has TRBV6-4 and TRBJ2-5, with 10 nucleotides matching TRBD2. The CDR3 extends over 15 amino acids. The ends lost 4 bases at V and 2 bases at J; junction bases unmatched: 4. Germline loops: CDR1 MRHNA, CDR2 SNTAGT. CDR3: CASSVSGGPQETQYF. The CDR3 nucleotides are TGTGCCAGCAGTGTTAGCGGGGGGCCTCAAGAGACCCAGTACTTC.

This chain links TRBV27 with TRBJ1-2, with a weak D call TRBD1 (5 bases). Trimming shortened V by 4 bases and J by 4 bases, and 13 bases separated the two germline ends. The CDR3 length is 14 residues. Germline CDR1 and CDR2: MNHEY and SMNVEV (reference sequence). The CDR3 DNA reads TGTGCCAGCAGTTCCCAGGGTTGGGGCTATGGCTACACCTTC. Translating gives CASSSQGWGYGYTF.

This rearrangement joins TRBV6-1 to TRBJ1-2; no clear D. Germline values: CDR1 MNHNS, CDR2 SASEGT. Trimming cost V 7 bases and J 5 bases, with 20 bases left between them. CDR3 size: 15 residues. The DNA for the CDR3 is TGTGCCAGCACCGAAGTGGAGGGAGGAGGATATGGCTACACCTTC. Its protein product is CASTEVEGGGYGYTF.

The chain has TRBV5-1 and TRBJ1-1; 8 bases agree with TRBD1. The CDR3 has 14 amino acids. Germline V gene data show CDR1 as SGHRS and CDR2 as YFSETQ. V lost 3 bases to trimming and J lost 1 base; unmatched junction nucleotides: 2. The CDR3 loop is CASSSQGANTEAFF. CDR3 DNA sequence: TGCGCCAGCAGCTCTCAGGGGGCGAACACTGAAGCTTTCTTT. Full variable domain (missing parts from reference TRBV5-1 and TRBJ1-1): KAGVTQTPRYLIKTRGQQVTLSCSPISGHRSVSWYQQTPGQGLQFLFEYFSETQRNKGNFPGRFSGRQFSNSRSEMNVSTLELGDSALYLCASSSQGANTEAFFGQGTRLTVV.

The J gene is TRBJ1-5, the V gene TRBV11-3, with 8 bases matching TRBD1. CDR3 length equals 14 residues. With 6 bases clipped from V and 4 bases from J, the junction kept 5 bases outside the gene matches. Germline CDR1 and CDR2: SGHNT and YENEEA. The CDR3, as DNA: TGTGCCAGCAGTGACAGGGGTCCTAATCAGCCCCAGCATTTT. Residues: CASSDRGPNQPQHF.